Presented here are 10 T cell receptor beta chains from one specimen sequenced in a study of regulatory T cells in long-lasting Graves disease. As for time point: newly diagnosed GD, antithyroid drugs for less than 3 months. With RNA extracted from PBMCs as input, the TCR library was made. Library construction for TCR beta used iRepertoire HTBI primers and Arm-PCR of CDR3 regions. One entry per CDR3 protein, called by TCRdb with MiXCR from the multiplex PCR reads. The sample lists 420,000 or so distinct CDR3 sequences, around 17% seen once, with about 25% in the top ten. The data were also submitted as part of a second study, on T cells in Graves' hyperthyroidism and ophthalmopathy.

The specimen comprised peripheral blood mononuclear cells (PBMCs), sampled at new diagnosis, from a patient treated with antithyroid drugs. Every receptor here comes from a woman younger than 30 with Graves disease.

This clonotype was detected only a few times. J is TRBJ2-7 and V is TRBV19; 7 nucleotides match TRBD1. CDR3 length: 16 amino acids. Germline assignment: CDR1 LNHDA and CDR2 SQIVND (reference sequence). The J segment lost 2 bases and the V segment lost 2 bases, leaving 9 bases of the junction unmatched. The CDR3, as DNA: TGTGCCAGTAGTATATTAGGGACAGCCGGGCCCTACGAGCAGTACTTC. Translated: CASSILGTAGPYEQYF.

This rearrangement joins TRBV19 to TRBJ1-6, with D maybe TRBD1 (5 bases). V gave up 6 bases and J gave up 7 bases, with 16 bases separating them. This CDR3 is built from 15 residues. Germline assignment: CDR1 LNHDA and CDR2 SQIVND (reference sequence). CDR3 in amino acids: CASSRTGTGNSPLHF. The CDR3 DNA sequence: TGTGCCAGTAGCCGGACCGGGACGGGGAATTCACCCCTCCACTTT.

The table lists this clonotype with a few counts. V gene TRBV11-3 combines with J gene TRBJ1-1, with 7 bases lining up with TRBD1. The CDR3 has 16 amino acids. With 5 bases clipped from V and 5 bases from J, the junction kept 14 bases outside the gene matches. Germline V lookup: CDR1 SGHNT, CDR2 YENEEA. In nucleotides, the CDR3 is TGTGCCAGCAGCCCTAGGACAGGTAGTAGTTATACTGAAGCTTTCTTT. It translates to CASSPRTGSSYTEAFF.

This clonotype has at least ten counts. This chain uses TRBV11-3 with TRBJ1-1, with 7 bases fitting TRBD1. The CDR3 length is 13 residues. V shed 5 bases and J 9 bases; nucleotides not matched to a gene: 9. Germline V CDR1 and CDR2: SGHNT, YENEEA. The CDR3 is CASSPYTGAKAFF. The CDR3 DNA reads TGTGCCAGCAGCCCATACACAGGGGCCAAAGCTTTCTTT.

There are many counts of this clonotype. The V and J genes are TRBV20-1 and TRBJ2-1; D is ambiguous. V dropped 1 base and J dropped 1 base, with 8 bases sitting between them. The CDR3 length is 14 residues. Germline CDR1 is DFQATT and CDR2 is SNEGSKA (reference sequence). CDR3 residues: CSARVLVSYNEQFF. As DNA, the CDR3 is TGCAGTGCTAGAGTGTTAGTTTCCTACAATGAGCAGTTCTTC.

The chain employs TRBV28 and TRBJ2-1, with 7 bases fitting TRBD2. CDR1 and CDR2 (germline): MDHEN, SYDVKM. Trimming took 3 bases from V and 4 from J; bases not matched to a gene: 6. CDR3 size: 15 residues. The CDR3 nucleotides read TGTGCCAGCAGTTTGGGAGGGAGTGGTTACAATGAGCAGTTCTTC. Translation: CASSLGGSGYNEQFF.

This clonotype was seen ten or more times. V is TRBV2 and J is TRBJ2-5, with D possibly matching TRBD2 (6 bases). In germline, CDR1 is SNHLY, CDR2 FYNNEI. With 4 bases removed from V and 4 bases from J, the gap between germline ends came to 10 bases. The CDR3 length is 13 residues. The CDR3 loop reads CASSGSGVETQYF. Here the CDR3 DNA reads TGTGCCAGCAGTGGGTCGGGAGTAGAGACCCAGTACTTC.

This clonotype has ten or more counts. This chain connects TRBV2 to TRBJ2-7; weak D call: TRBD1 (6 bases). CDR1 is SNHLY, CDR2 FYNNEI, per germline. V was shortened by 5 bases and J by 2 bases, with 13 bases between the two germline ends. The CDR3 length is 14 residues. This CDR3 is CASSPQGSPYEQYF. In DNA, the CDR3 is TGTGCCAGCAGTCCCCAGGGGTCCCCCTACGAGCAGTACTTC.

This clonotype has more than one count but fewer than ten. CDR3 region: CASSPSSGHTGELFF. As DNA, the CDR3 is TGTGCCAGCAGTCCATCCAGCGGACACACCGGGGAGCTGTTTTTT. This chain joins TRBV12-3 or TRBV12-4 and TRBJ2-2; possible D gene TRBD2, 5 bases. V lost 5 bases and J lost 3, with 13 bases in between. This CDR3 has 15 amino acids.

Comment on this clonotype: The junction differs from germline at one of its ends, possibly a read error. This sequence joins TRBV7-2 and TRBJ2-7; D is perhaps TRBD2 (5 bases). The CDR3 extends over 14 amino acids. The germline gives CDR1 SGHTA, CDR2 FQGNSA. The CDR3 region is CASSQADLSNEQYF. The CDR3 DNA reads TGTGCCAGCAGCCAAGCGGACCTCTCCAACGAGCAGTACTTC.